Below, one T cell receptor beta chain is given with its context. These data belong to a study of CD8 T cells in Susac syndrome. There are 14 residues in the CDR3. Trimming stripped 1 base from V and 5 bases from J, with 9 bases between. Roughly 0.5 to 1 ug RNA was reverse transcribed with random hexamers. Using its own MiXCR run on the immunoSEQ multiplex PCR reads, TCRdb lists one record per CDR3 protein. The data show under 200,000 distinct CDR3 sequences, 90% to 95% seen once. This TCR derives from a human donor with Susac syndrome. The sample was CD4+ T cells from PBMCs. This rearrangement joins TRBV12-3 or TRBV12-4 to TRBJ1-5; D not resolved. In nucleotides, the CDR3 is TGTGCCAGCAGTTTAGACATTGTCGATCAGCCCCAGCATTTT. Translating it yields CASSLDIVDQPQHF.